This TCR beta chain was profiled in a study of cytomegalovirus exposure and HLA in healthy donors. Germline V CDR1 and CDR2: LNHDA, SQIVND (reference sequence). V lost 7 bases and J 4 bases, leaving 14 bases between the germline ends. The CDR3 is made up of 14 amino acids. Of note for this clone: Its antigen is still unknown.

Regarding the study as a whole: Per published reports, the classifier diagnosed cytomegalovirus status with high specificity and sensitivity.

Method: immunoSEQ multiplex PCR; TCRdb's copy keeps in-frame clones and lacks some. In the table there are about 130,000 clones, 70% to 85% of which are singletons. It was the approximately 130-subject validation cohort, separate from the approximately 700-subject first cohort, to which the donors belonged. The TCR sequence derives from a man aged 30 to 39 in good health and CMV-seropositive. Sequencing was performed on PBMCs. The chain carries TRBV19 and TRBJ1-3; no clear D gene. Here the CDR3 reads CASTRGGLGNTIYF. The DNA for the CDR3 is TGTGCCAGTACTCGCGGAGGGCTAGGAAACACCATATATTTT.